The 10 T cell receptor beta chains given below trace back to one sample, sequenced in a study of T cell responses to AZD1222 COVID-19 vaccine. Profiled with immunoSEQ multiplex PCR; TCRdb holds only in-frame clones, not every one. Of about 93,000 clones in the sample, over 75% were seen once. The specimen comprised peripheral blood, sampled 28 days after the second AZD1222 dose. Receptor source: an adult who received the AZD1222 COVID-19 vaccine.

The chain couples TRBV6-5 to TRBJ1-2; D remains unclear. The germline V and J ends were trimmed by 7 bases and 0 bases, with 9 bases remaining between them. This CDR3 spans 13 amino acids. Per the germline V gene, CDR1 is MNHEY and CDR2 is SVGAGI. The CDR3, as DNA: TGTGCCAGCACCTTTACAGCTAACTATGGCTACACCTTC. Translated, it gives CASTFTANYGYTF.

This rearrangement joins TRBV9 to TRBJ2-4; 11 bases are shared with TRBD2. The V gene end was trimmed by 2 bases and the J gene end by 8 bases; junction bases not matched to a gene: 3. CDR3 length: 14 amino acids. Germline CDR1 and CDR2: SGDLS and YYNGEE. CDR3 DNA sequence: TGTGCCAGCAGCGTTAGCGGGGGGGCAGACATTCAGTACTTC. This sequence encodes CASSVSGGADIQYF. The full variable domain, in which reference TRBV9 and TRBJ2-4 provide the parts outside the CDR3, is DSGVTQTPKHLITATGQRVTLRCSPRSGDLSVYWYQQSLDQGLQFLIQYYNGEERAKGNILERFSAQQFPDLHSELNLSSLELGDSALYFCASSVSGGADIQYFGAGTRLSVL.

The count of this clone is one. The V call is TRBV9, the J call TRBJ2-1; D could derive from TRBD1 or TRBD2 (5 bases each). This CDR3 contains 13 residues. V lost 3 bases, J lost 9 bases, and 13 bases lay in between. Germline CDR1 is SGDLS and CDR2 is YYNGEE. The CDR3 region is CASSGGSGAEQFF. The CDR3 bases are TGTGCCAGCAGCGGGGGCAGCGGCGCTGAGCAGTTCTTC.

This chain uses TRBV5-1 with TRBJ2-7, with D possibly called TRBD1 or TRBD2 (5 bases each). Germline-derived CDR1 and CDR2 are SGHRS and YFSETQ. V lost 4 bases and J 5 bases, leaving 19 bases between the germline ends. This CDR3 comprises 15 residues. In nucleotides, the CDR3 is TGCGCCAGCAGCGATCCCTGGGGATTGGGGGACGAGCAGTACTTC. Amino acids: CASSDPWGLGDEQYF. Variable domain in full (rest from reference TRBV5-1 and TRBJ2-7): KAGVTQTPRYLIKTRGQQVTLSCSPISGHRSVSWYQQTPGQGLQFLFEYFSETQRNKGNFPGRFSGRQFSNSRSEMNVSTLELGDSALYLCASSDPWGLGDEQYFGPGTRLTVT.

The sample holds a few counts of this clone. The CDR3 is CAISESLRGSTYEQYF. The CDR3 nucleotides are TGTGCCATCAGTGAGTCGTTGCGGGGGTCCACCTACGAGCAGTACTTC. J is TRBJ2-7 and V is TRBV10-3; 7 nucleotides align to TRBD2. Germline CDR1 and CDR2: ENHRY and SYGVKD. The V gene end was trimmed by 0 bases and the J gene end by 2 bases; junction bases not matched to a gene: 7. The CDR3 spans 16 residues.

This chain's CDR3 is CASSPRDRGLETQYF. CDR3 bases: TGTGCCAGTAGTCCTAGGGACAGGGGGTTAGAGACCCAGTACTTC. V is TRBV19 and J is TRBJ2-5, with 11 positions matching TRBD1. The CDR3 contains 15 residues. Germline V lookup: CDR1 LNHDA, CDR2 SQIVND (reference sequence). V shed 5 bases and J 4 bases; nucleotides not matched to a gene: 6. Full variable domain (outside the CDR3, taken from reference TRBV19 and TRBJ2-5): DGGITQSPKYLFRKEGQNVTLSCEQNLNHDAMYWYRQDPGQGLRLIYYSQIVNDFQKGDIAEGYSVSREKKESFPLTVTSAQKNPTAFYLCASSPRDRGLETQYFGPGTRLLVL.

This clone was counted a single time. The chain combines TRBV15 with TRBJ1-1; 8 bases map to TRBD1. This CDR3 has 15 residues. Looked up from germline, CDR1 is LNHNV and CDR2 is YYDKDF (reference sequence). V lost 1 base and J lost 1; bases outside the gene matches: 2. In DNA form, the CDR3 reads TGTGCCACCAGCAGAGGACAGGGGAAGAACACTGAAGCTTTCTTT. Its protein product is CATSRGQGKNTEAFF.

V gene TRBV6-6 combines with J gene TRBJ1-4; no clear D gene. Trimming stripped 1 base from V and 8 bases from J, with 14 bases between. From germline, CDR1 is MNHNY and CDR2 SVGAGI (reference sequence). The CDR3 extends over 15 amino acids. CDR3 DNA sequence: TGTGCCAGCAGTTACTTCGGGGTTGAGAACGAAAAACTGTTTTTT. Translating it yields CASSYFGVENEKLFF.

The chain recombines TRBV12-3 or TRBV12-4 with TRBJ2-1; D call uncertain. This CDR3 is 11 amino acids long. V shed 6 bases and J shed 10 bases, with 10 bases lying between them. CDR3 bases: TGTGCCAGCAGGGTAACGTACGAGCAGTTCTTC. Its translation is CASRVTYEQFF.

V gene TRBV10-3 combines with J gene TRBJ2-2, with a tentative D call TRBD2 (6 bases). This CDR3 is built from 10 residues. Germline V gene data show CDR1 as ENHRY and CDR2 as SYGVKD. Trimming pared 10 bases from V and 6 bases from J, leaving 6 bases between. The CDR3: CATGAGELFF. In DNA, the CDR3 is TGTGCCACGGGGGCCGGGGAGCTGTTTTTT.